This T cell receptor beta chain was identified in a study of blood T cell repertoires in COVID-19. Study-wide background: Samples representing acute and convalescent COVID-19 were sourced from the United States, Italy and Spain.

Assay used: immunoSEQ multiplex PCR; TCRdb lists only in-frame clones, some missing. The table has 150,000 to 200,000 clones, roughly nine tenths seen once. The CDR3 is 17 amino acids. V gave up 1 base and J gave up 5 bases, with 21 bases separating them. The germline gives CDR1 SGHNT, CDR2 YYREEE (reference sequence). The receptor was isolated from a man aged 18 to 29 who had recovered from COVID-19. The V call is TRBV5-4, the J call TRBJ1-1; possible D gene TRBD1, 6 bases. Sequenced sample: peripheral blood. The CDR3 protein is CASSLFRTASERTEAFF. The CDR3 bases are TGTGCCAGCAGCTTGTTTCGGACAGCCTCTGAGAGGACTGAAGCTTTCTTT. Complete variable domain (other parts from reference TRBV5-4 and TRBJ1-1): ETGVTQSPTHLIKTRGQQVTLRCSSQSGHNTVSWYQQALGQGPQFIFQYYREEENGRGNFPPRFSGLQFPNYSSELNVNALELDDSALYLCASSLFRTASERTEAFFGQGTRLTVV.